This T cell receptor (beta chain) was retrieved from a study of glioma-infiltrating T cells. Study-level findings and limits: CDR3 overlap between tissue and blood was very small. Tissue-blood divergence was below expectation in non-neoplastic patients, above in gliomas.

Using RNA template, CDR3s of TCR alpha and beta were amplified with iRepertoire arm-PCR. Tissue mRNA or PBMC total RNA, roughly 85-450 ng, went into one-step reverse transcription and amplification. TCRdb ran MiXCR on the multiplex PCR reads and lists one entry per CDR3 protein. The table records about 89,000 distinct CDR3 sequences, 20% to 25% of them present only once. This CDR3 region has 14 residues. The ends were cut back, 7 bases at V and 1 base at J, with 13 bases in the middle. This clonotype came up many times. Its target is not known. The sequenced sample was glioma tissue, nonneoplastic brain tissue, or PBMCs (not recorded which). V is TRBV12-3 or TRBV12-4 and J is TRBJ1-1, with D perhaps TRBD1 (6 bases). The source is a human donor with low-grade glioma or glioblastoma, undergoing nonglioma brain surgery, or in good health (not recorded which). In nucleotides, the CDR3 is TGTGCCAGCACCGCCGGGACATGGAACACTGAAGCTTTCTTT. This translates into CASTAGTWNTEAFF.